These 31 T cell receptor beta chains share one sample of origin, sequenced in a study of OX40 agonist ivuxolimab in advanced cancers. This table comes from immunoSEQ multiplex PCR, and its TCRdb copy is limited to in-frame clones, with some not included. The table includes 53,000 or so clones, approximately 84% detected once. Sequenced here: CD4+ or CD8+ T cells sorted from blood, sampled in a trial of the OX40 agonist ivuxolimab. The receptors originated from an adult with an advanced solid tumor such as melanoma, head and neck, liver or kidney cancer.

The V call is TRBV30, the J call TRBJ1-5; D remains unclear. Trimming took 1 base from V and 6 from J, leaving 13 bases between them. Germline CDR1 GTSNPN, CDR2 SVGIG (reference sequence). This CDR3 has 14 amino acids. The CDR3 sequence is CAWSGAGRGQPQHF. CDR3 bases: TGTGCCTGGAGTGGCGCGGGCAGAGGTCAGCCCCAGCATTTT.

The chain employs TRBV27 and TRBJ1-4; TRBD1 is a possible D gene (5 bases). The CDR3 is 19 amino acids. V was trimmed by 2 bases and J by 4 bases, leaving 23 bases between them. Germline assignment: CDR1 MNHEY and CDR2 SMNVEV (reference sequence). Here the CDR3 reads CASSLSTGGRRRGNEKLFF. CDR3 nucleotides: TGTGCCAGCAGTTTAAGCACCGGGGGACGGCGTCGAGGTAATGAAAAACTGTTTTTT.

The sample holds one count of this clone. This CDR3 is CATSRGTVYNEQFF. Written as DNA, the CDR3 is TGTGCCACCAGCAGAGGTACGGTCTACAATGAGCAGTTCTTC. This rearrangement joins TRBV15 to TRBJ2-1; D remains unclear. The germline V and J ends were trimmed by 1 base and 3 bases, with 7 bases remaining between them. CDR1 is LNHNV and CDR2 is YYDKDF in the germline V gene (reference sequence). The CDR3 contains 14 residues.

The V gene is TRBV18, the J gene TRBJ2-1; 8 positions match TRBD1. Germline CDR1 is KGHSH and CDR2 is LQKENI. J gave up 4 bases and V 2 bases, and 1 base lay outside the gene matches. The CDR3 consists of 14 residues. CDR3 sequence: CASSPRQGYNEQFF. Here the CDR3 DNA reads TGTGCCAGCTCACCAAGACAGGGGTACAATGAGCAGTTCTTC. Using reference TRBV18 and TRBJ2-1 for the parts outside the CDR3, the full variable domain is NAGVMQNPRHLVRRRGQEARLRCSPMKGHSHVYWYRQLPEEGLKFMVYLQKENIIDESGMPKERFSAEFPKEGPSILRIQQVVRGDSAAYFCASSPRQGYNEQFFGPGTRLTVL.

The chain couples TRBV6-5 to TRBJ2-5, with D perhaps TRBD2 (6 bases). Gene TRBJ2-7 matches the end of the DNA better, so the J call may be wrong. The CDR3 covers 12 residues. CDR1 and CDR2 from the germline V gene are MNHEY and SVGAGI. CDR3 DNA sequence: TGTGCCAGCGGGCCCAGGGAGGACGAGCAGTACTTC. Protein sequence: CASGPREDEQYF.

This chain links TRBV5-4 with TRBJ1-2; tentative D call: TRBD1 (6 bases). The CDR3 is 14 amino acids. V was clipped by 2 bases and J by 0 bases, with 8 bases between them. Per germline, CDR1 SGHNT and CDR2 YYREEE (reference sequence). The CDR3 spells CASSLQGANYGYTF. In DNA form, the CDR3 reads TGTGCCAGCAGCTTACAGGGAGCTAACTATGGCTACACCTTC.

This chain joins TRBV7-2 and TRBJ1-1; D gene unclear. This CDR3 has 13 amino acids. Germline loops: CDR1 SGHTA, CDR2 FQGNSA. Trimming removed 2 bases from V and 4 bases from J, with 8 bases in between. CDR3 coding DNA: TGTGCCAGCAGCTTAATATGGGGCACTGAAGCTTTCTTT. It encodes CASSLIWGTEAFF.

The rearrangement uses TRBV5-1 and TRBJ2-7; D gene uncertain. The V and J ends lost 0 bases and 3 bases respectively, with 13 bases between them. The CDR3 consists of 15 residues. Germline loops: CDR1 SGHRS, CDR2 YFSETQ. The CDR3 spells CASSLAQNTFYEQYF. Here the CDR3 DNA reads TGCGCCAGCAGCTTGGCCCAAAACACCTTCTACGAGCAGTACTTC. Using reference TRBV5-1 and TRBJ2-7 for the parts outside the CDR3, the full variable domain is KAGVTQTPRYLIKTRGQQVTLSCSPISGHRSVSWYQQTPGQGLQFLFEYFSETQRNKGNFPGRFSGRQFSNSRSEMNVSTLELGDSALYLCASSLAQNTFYEQYFGPGTRLTVT.

V gene TRBV5-1 combines with J gene TRBJ2-1; D unresolved. The V and J ends lost 2 bases and 6 bases respectively, with 6 bases between them. CDR3 length: 12 amino acids. Germline CDR1 and CDR2: SGHRS and YFSETQ. CDR3 sequence reads: CASSLNSNEQFF. CDR3 bases: TGCGCCAGCAGCTTAAATTCCAATGAGCAGTTCTTC.

This clone showed up just once. J is TRBJ1-2 and V is TRBV5-4; a weak D match, TRBD1 (5 bases). Trimming took off 2 bases at V and 2 bases at J, with 7 bases between the two ends. Per germline, CDR1 SGHNT and CDR2 YYREEE (reference sequence). This CDR3 has 13 amino acids. As DNA, the CDR3 is TGTGCCAGCAGCTTCAGACAGAACTATGGCTACACCTTC. This sequence encodes CASSFRQNYGYTF.

V gene TRBV27 combines with J gene TRBJ2-1, with D unclear. V was cut by 6 bases and J by 8 bases, with 8 bases left in between. Germline-derived CDR1 and CDR2 are MNHEY and SMNVEV (reference sequence). The CDR3 covers 11 residues. CDR3 in DNA: TGTGCCAGCAGGACCCGGCATGAGCAGTTCTTC. It specifies CASRTRHEQFF.

This clone was seen a single time. V is TRBV28 and J is TRBJ1-1, with D perhaps matching TRBD1 (5 bases). This CDR3 is 13 amino acids long. V was pared by 3 bases and J by 5 bases, with 10 bases between. The germline V gene encodes CDR1 MDHEN and CDR2 SYDVKM. CDR3 sequence (DNA): TGTGCCAGCAGTTTCCAGGGAGCAACTGAAGCTTTCTTT. As protein: CASSFQGATEAFF.

As to this clone: Other DNA sequences in this sample translate to the same CDR3. The chain is built from TRBV27 and TRBJ2-5; no clear D. CDR3 size: 13 residues. The V end lost 0 bases, the J end lost 1 base, and 3 bases lay between the germline ends. Germline-derived CDR1 and CDR2 are MNHEY and SMNVEV (reference sequence). The CDR3 here is CASSLSGQETQYF. DNA for the CDR3: TGTGCCAGCAGTTTATCAGGCCAAGAGACCCAGTACTTC.

The chain uses TRBV4-2 and TRBJ2-1; 8 bases align to TRBD2. The germline gives CDR1 LGHNA, CDR2 YNFKEQ. The CDR3 extends over 15 amino acids. V gave up 2 bases and J gave up 5 bases; unmatched junction bases: 5. The CDR3 region is CASSQSGGPHNEQFF. The CDR3 DNA sequence: TGTGCCAGCAGCCAATCGGGAGGGCCCCACAATGAGCAGTTCTTC.

The chain joins TRBV18 to TRBJ2-7, with 9 nucleotides matching TRBD1. Trimming removed 2 bases from V and 6 bases from J; junction bases left unmatched: 17. The V gene's germline CDR1 is KGHSH and CDR2 LQKENI. This CDR3 contains 18 residues. This CDR3 is CASSPFDRGARPRSEQYF. The CDR3 coding sequence is TGTGCCAGCTCACCATTCGACAGGGGGGCGCGCCCGAGGTCCGAGCAGTACTTC.

This clone occurred a few times. The chain combines TRBV5-6 with TRBJ1-6; 9 nucleotides agree with TRBD1. The CDR3 runs 15 residues. Losses at the gene ends were 4 bases for V and 7 bases for J; bases not matched to a gene: 6. CDR1 and CDR2 (germline): SGHDT, YYEEEE. The CDR3 spells CASSPRGQGNSPLHF. For the CDR3, the DNA is TGTGCCAGCAGCCCCCGGGGACAGGGAAATTCACCCCTCCACTTT. Full variable domain (rest looked up from reference TRBV5-6 and TRBJ1-6): DAGVTQSPTHLIKTRGQQVTLRCSPKSGHDTVSWYQQALGQGPQFIFQYYEEEERQRGNFPDRFSGHQFPNYSSELNVNALLLGDSALYLCASSPRGQGNSPLHFGNGTRLTVT.

The rearrangement uses TRBV7-3 and TRBJ2-7; either TRBD1 or TRBD2 may supply D (5 bases each). CDR1 is SGHTA and CDR2 is FQGTGA in the germline V gene. CDR3 size: 12 residues. V gave up 2 bases and J gave up 6 bases, with 8 bases separating them. The CDR3 is CASSLDGAEQYF. The CDR3 bases are TGTGCCAGCAGCTTAGACGGGGCCGAGCAGTACTTC.

The chain uses TRBV18 and TRBJ2-2, with D uncertain. The CDR3 contains 13 residues. From germline, CDR1 is KGHSH and CDR2 LQKENI. Trimming shortened V by 3 bases and J by 7 bases, and 9 bases separated the two germline ends. The CDR3 reads CASSPGVGGELFF. The DNA of the CDR3 is TGTGCCAGCTCACCGGGCGTAGGCGGGGAGCTGTTTTTT.

This clone has more than one count but fewer than ten. The CDR3 nucleotides are TGTGCCAGTAGTATAGTGGGACAGGTGGGAAATCAGCCCCAGCATTTT. Protein sequence: CASSIVGQVGNQPQHF. The chain carries TRBV19 and TRBJ1-5, with 8 bases aligning to TRBD1. The CDR3 is made up of 16 amino acids. Trimming took 1 base from V and 4 from J; bases not matched to a gene: 6. Per germline, CDR1 LNHDA and CDR2 SQIVND (reference sequence).

The V and J genes are TRBV4-2 and TRBJ1-5; the D is unclear. CDR1 is LGHNA and CDR2 is YNFKEQ in the germline V gene. This CDR3 has 13 amino acids. CDR3 region: CASTGQVNQPQHF. CDR3 in DNA: TGTGCGTCAACTGGGCAGGTCAATCAGCCCCAGCATTTT.

The rearrangement links TRBV18 to TRBJ2-1; TRBD1 agrees at 11 bases. From germline, CDR1 is KGHSH and CDR2 LQKENI. There are 15 residues in the CDR3. V shed 5 bases and J 4 bases; nucleotides not matched to a gene: 4. The CDR3 nucleotides are TGTGCCAGCTCAACGGACAGGGGGCAATACAATGAGCAGTTCTTC. It encodes CASSTDRGQYNEQFF. The full variable domain, rest sourced from reference TRBV18 and TRBJ2-1, is NAGVMQNPRHLVRRRGQEARLRCSPMKGHSHVYWYRQLPEEGLKFMVYLQKENIIDESGMPKERFSAEFPKEGPSILRIQQVVRGDSAAYFCASSTDRGQYNEQFFGPGTRLTVL.

This clone was seen a few times. This chain links TRBV30 with TRBJ1-1, with no clear D. CDR3 length: 12 amino acids. Between the trimmed V and J ends, which lost 5 bases and 1 base, there was a span of 8 bases. The germline V gene has CDR1 GTSNPN and CDR2 SVGIG (reference sequence). The CDR3, as DNA: TGTGCCTGGGAGGGTAGGAACACTGAAGCTTTCTTT. This sequence encodes CAWEGRNTEAFF.

This chain joins TRBV5-1 and TRBJ1-3; D is possibly TRBD1 (5 bases). The germline V gene encodes CDR1 SGHRS and CDR2 YFSETQ. The CDR3 contains 12 residues. The V and J ends lost 3 bases and 9 bases respectively, with 10 bases between them. CDR3 bases: TGCGCCAGCAGCTCATCCGGGGGCACCATATATTTT. Its protein is CASSSSGGTIYF. The complete variable domain, with remaining parts taken from reference TRBV5-1 and TRBJ1-3, reads KAGVTQTPRYLIKTRGQQVTLSCSPISGHRSVSWYQQTPGQGLQFLFEYFSETQRNKGNFPGRFSGRQFSNSRSEMNVSTLELGDSALYLCASSSSGGTIYFGEGSWLTVV.

This clone has only a few counts. The V and J genes are TRBV11-3 and TRBJ2-2; no reliable D call. This CDR3 spans 14 amino acids. Trimming took off 3 bases at V and 7 bases at J, with 12 bases between the two ends. Germline V gene lookup returns CDR1 SGHNT and CDR2 YENEEA. Here the CDR3 reads CASSFVASGGELFF. The CDR3 DNA reads TGTGCCAGCAGCTTTGTGGCTTCGGGCGGGGAGCTGTTTTTT.

The chain links TRBV6-4 to TRBJ1-5; 7 bases map to TRBD1. Unmatched junction bases numbered 1, after V lost 3 bases and J lost 2 bases. This CDR3 is 14 amino acids long. The germline V gene encodes CDR1 MRHNA and CDR2 SNTAGT. The CDR3, as DNA: TGTGCCAGCAGTGAAGACAGGGGCAATCAGCCCCAGCATTTT. Its protein product is CASSEDRGNQPQHF.

For the CDR3, the DNA is TGTGCCACCGGCCGAGGAACAGGGAGCCCTTCTGGGGCCAACGTCCTGACTTTC. This sequence encodes CATGRGTGSPSGANVLTF. The gene calls are TRBV15 and TRBJ2-6; weak D call: TRBD1 (6 bases). The CDR3 totals 18 residues. Deletions cut 8 bases from V and 1 base from J, with 21 bases between. Germline V gene sequence: CDR1 LNHNV, CDR2 YYDKDF (reference sequence).

This chain joins TRBV29-1 and TRBJ2-3; D is unresolved. Germline V gene lookup returns CDR1 SQVTM and CDR2 ANQGSEA. The CDR3 is made up of 14 amino acids. V lost 2 bases to trimming and J lost 6 bases, with 15 bases between them. The DNA of the CDR3 is TGCAGCGTTGAAAAAGGACGACGGAGTGATACGCAGTATTTT. Protein: CSVEKGRRSDTQYF.

This clone showed up just once. This chain connects TRBV11-2 to TRBJ2-7, with TRBD1 identical over 8 bases. Germline V lookup: CDR1 SGHAT, CDR2 FQNNGV. The CDR3 loop spans 16 amino acids. J was trimmed by 5 bases and V by 6 bases; bases with no gene match: 15. The CDR3 reads CASRVGRDRWINEQYF. The CDR3 nucleotides are TGTGCCAGCAGGGTGGGGCGGGACAGGTGGATCAACGAGCAGTACTTC.

This chain joins TRBV19 and TRBJ1-3; the match to TRBD1 covers 9 bases. With 10 bases clipped from V and 3 bases from J, the junction kept 4 bases outside the gene matches. CDR3 size: 13 residues. Germline CDR1 and CDR2: LNHDA and SQIVND (reference sequence). CDR3 nucleotide sequence: TGTGCCACCCAGACAGGGGGTGGAAACACCATATATTTT. Residues: CATQTGGGNTIYF.

The J gene is TRBJ1-3, the V gene TRBV19, with D tentatively TRBD1 (6 bases). This CDR3 spans 16 amino acids. In germline, CDR1 is LNHDA, CDR2 SQIVND (reference sequence). V lost 3 bases to trimming and J lost 0 bases, with 12 bases between them. CDR3 amino acids: CASSMGTRPSGNTIYF. In nucleotides, the CDR3 is TGTGCCAGTAGTATGGGGACACGTCCCTCTGGAAACACCATATATTTT.

This chain links TRBV4-2 with TRBJ2-1; D uncertain. V dropped 0 bases and J dropped 0 bases, with 9 bases sitting between them. CDR1 and CDR2 from the germline V gene are LGHNA and YNFKEQ. The CDR3 is 16 amino acids. DNA for the CDR3: TGTGCCAGCAGCCAAGATTTGGGATACTCCTACAATGAGCAGTTCTTC. It is translated as CASSQDLGYSYNEQFF.